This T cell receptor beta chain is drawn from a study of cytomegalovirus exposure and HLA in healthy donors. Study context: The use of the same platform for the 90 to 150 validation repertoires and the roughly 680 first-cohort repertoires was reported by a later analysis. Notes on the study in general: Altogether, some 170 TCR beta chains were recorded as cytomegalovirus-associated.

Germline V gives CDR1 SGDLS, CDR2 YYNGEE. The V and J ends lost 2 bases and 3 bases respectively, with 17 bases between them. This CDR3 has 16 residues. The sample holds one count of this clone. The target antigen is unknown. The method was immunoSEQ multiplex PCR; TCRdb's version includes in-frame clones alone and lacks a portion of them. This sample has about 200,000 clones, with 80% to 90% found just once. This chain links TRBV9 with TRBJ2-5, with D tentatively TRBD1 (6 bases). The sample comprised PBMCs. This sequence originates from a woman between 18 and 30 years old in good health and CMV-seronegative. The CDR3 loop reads CASSVGTPVPKETQYF. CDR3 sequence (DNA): TGTGCCAGCAGCGTTGGGACACCCGTCCCTAAAGAGACCCAGTACTTC.